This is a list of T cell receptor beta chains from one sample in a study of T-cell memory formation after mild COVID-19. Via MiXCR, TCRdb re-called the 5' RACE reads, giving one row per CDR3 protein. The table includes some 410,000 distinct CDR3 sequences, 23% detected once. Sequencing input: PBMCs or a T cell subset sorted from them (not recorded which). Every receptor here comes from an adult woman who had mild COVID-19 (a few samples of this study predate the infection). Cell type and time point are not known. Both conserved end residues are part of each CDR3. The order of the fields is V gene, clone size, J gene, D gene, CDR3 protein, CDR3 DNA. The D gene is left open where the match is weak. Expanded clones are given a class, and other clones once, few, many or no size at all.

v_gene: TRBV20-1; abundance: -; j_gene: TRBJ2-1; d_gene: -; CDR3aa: CSARDGAAYNEQFF; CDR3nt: TGCAGTGCTAGAGACGGTGCCGCGTACAATGAGCAGTTCTTC
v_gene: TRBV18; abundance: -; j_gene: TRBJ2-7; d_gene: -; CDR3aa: CASSPVDSSYEQYF; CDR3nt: TGTGCCAGCTCACCAGTGGACAGCTCCTACGAGCAGTACTTC
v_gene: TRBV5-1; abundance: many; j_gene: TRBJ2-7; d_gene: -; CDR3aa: CASSPRPYEQYF; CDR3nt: TGCGCCAGCAGCCCACGGCCGTACGAGCAGTACTTC
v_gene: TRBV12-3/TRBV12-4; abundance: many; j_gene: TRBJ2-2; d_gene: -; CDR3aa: CASSLGVDILGPLELFF; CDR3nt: TGTGCCAGCAGCCTAGGGGTCGACATCCTGGGTCCCCTTGAGCTGTTTTTT
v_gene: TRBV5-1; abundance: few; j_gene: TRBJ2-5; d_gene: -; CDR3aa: CASSLEGQSATQYF; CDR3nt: TGCGCCAGCAGCTTGGAAGGTCAAAGTGCGACCCAGTACTTC
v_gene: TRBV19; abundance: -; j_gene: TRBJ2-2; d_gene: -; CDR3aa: CASSINSVRGELFF; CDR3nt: TGTGCCAGTAGTATTAATTCCGTACGAGGGGAGCTGTTTTTT
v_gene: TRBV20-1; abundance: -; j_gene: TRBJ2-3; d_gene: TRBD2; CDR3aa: CSAEGLAERSDTQYF; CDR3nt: TGCAGTGCGGAGGGACTAGCGGAAAGATCAGATACGCAGTATTTT
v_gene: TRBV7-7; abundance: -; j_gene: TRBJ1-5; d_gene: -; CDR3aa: CASSVRGIRFGNQPQHF; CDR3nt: TGTGCCAGCTCTGTCAGGGGAATCCGATTTGGCAATCAGCCCCAGCATTTT
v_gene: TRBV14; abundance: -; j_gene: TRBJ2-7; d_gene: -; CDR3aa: CASSLGQVVSEQYF; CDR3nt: TGTGCCAGCAGCCTAGGCCAGGTGGTGAGCGAGCAGTACTTC
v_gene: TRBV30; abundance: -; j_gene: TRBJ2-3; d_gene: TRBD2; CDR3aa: CAWTILAGALSTDTQYF; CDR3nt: TGTGCCTGGACGATTTTAGCGGGAGCGCTTAGCACAGATACGCAGTATTTT
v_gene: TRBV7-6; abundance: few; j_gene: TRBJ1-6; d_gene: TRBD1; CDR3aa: CASSSHDEGAHSPLHF; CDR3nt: TGTGCCAGCAGCTCCCACGATGAGGGGGCTCACTCACCCCTCCACTTT
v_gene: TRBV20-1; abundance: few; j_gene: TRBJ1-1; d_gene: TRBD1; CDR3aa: CSARQGAGNTEAFF; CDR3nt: TGCAGTGCTAGACAGGGGGCAGGGAACACTGAAGCTTTCTTT
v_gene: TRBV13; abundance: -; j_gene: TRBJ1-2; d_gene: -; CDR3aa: CASSLGRRAKSGYTF; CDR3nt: TGTGCCAGCAGCTTAGGCCGGAGGGCCAAATCTGGCTACACCTTC
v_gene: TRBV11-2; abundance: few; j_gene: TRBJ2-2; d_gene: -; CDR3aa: CASSFASGELFF; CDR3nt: TGTGCCAGCAGCTTTGCCTCCGGGGAGCTGTTTTTT